This T cell receptor beta chain was sequenced during a study of T cell responses to AZD1222 COVID-19 vaccine. General study results and limits: Clonal diversity may have been underestimated in mostly white British donors.

Produced via immunoSEQ multiplex PCR; TCRdb's table is partial and in-frame only. Here the sample spans 150,000 or so clones, roughly 90% being singletons. The CDR3 covers 13 residues. Deletions cut 8 bases from V and 12 bases from J, with 22 bases between. Germline V gene sequence: CDR1 SGHDN, CDR2 FVKESK. With respect to this clone: Its antigen is as yet unknown.

V usage is TRBV14 and J usage is TRBJ1-2; a possible D gene is TRBD1 (5 bases). The source material was peripheral blood, sampled on day 0 of AZD1222 vaccination. The TCR sequence derives from an adult in good health. The CDR3 sequence: CASRRTGSTRDTF. CDR3 DNA: TGTGCCAGCCGCCGTACAGGCTCCACTCGAGACACCTTC.